Listed below are T cell receptor beta chains from one sample, sequenced in a study of shared clonotypes between healthy human individuals. The table came from immunoSEQ multiplex PCR; TCRdb's copy has only in-frame clones and leaves some out. The sample lists roughly 760,000 clones; 74% were seen once. The specimen sequenced was memory CD4+ T cells sorted from blood. Source of these receptors: a woman younger than 45 in good health. Both conserved end residues are part of each CDR3. Fields, in order: D gene, J gene, clone size, V gene, CDR3 protein, CDR3 DNA. The D gene is left open where the match is weak. Clone size, where shown, is once, few, many, or a class for clones that have expanded.

D: TRBD2; J: TRBJ2-5; size: few; V: TRBV13; CDR3: CASSSSGPLGGRGETQYF; DNA: TGTGCCAGCAGCTCCAGCGGTCCGCTGGGCGGGAGAGGAGAGACCCAGTACTTC
D: .; J: TRBJ2-6; size: .; V: TRBV30; CDR3: CACDRNSGANVLTF; DNA: TGTGCCTGCGACAGAAACTCTGGGGCCAACGTCCTGACTTTC
D: .; J: TRBJ1-1; size: few; V: TRBV10-3; CDR3: CAIRDQGRPNTEAFF; DNA: TGTGCCATCAGAGACCAGGGACGGCCGAACACTGAAGCTTTCTTT
D: TRBD1; J: TRBJ2-2; size: .; V: TRBV18; CDR3: CASSPRDRNTGELFF; DNA: TGTGCCAGCTCACCCCGGGACAGAAACACCGGGGAGCTGTTTTTT
D: .; J: TRBJ2-1; size: .; V: TRBV10-3; CDR3: CAISGAGGSQSYNEQFF; DNA: TGTGCCATCAGTGGCGCCGGGGGATCCCAGTCCTACAATGAGCAGTTCTTC
D: TRBD1; J: TRBJ2-5; size: .; V: TRBV5-1; CDR3: CASSPRPSGQIIQETQYF; DNA: TGCGCCAGCAGCCCACGGCCCTCGGGACAGATAATCCAAGAGACCCAGTACTTC
D: TRBD2; J: TRBJ2-5; size: .; V: TRBV7-2; CDR3: CASSFRTGLAGETQYF; DNA: TGTGCCAGCAGCTTTCGAACGGGACTAGCGGGAGAGACCCAGTACTTC
D: TRBD1; J: TRBJ2-2; size: .; V: TRBV2; CDR3: CASSEDRVGVNTGELFF; DNA: TGTGCCAGCAGTGAGGACAGGGTGGGAGTGAACACCGGGGAGCTGTTTTTT
D: .; J: TRBJ2-7; size: once; V: TRBV5-5; CDR3: CASSLVDQAHYEQYF; DNA: TGTGCCAGCAGCTTGGTAGATCAGGCTCACTACGAGCAGTACTTC
D: TRBD2; J: TRBJ2-7; size: .; V: TRBV30; CDR3: CAWSSPGLAGESGTYEQYF; DNA: TGTGCCTGGAGTTCCCCGGGACTAGCGGGAGAGAGCGGGACCTACGAGCAGTACTTC
D: TRBD2; J: TRBJ2-1; size: .; V: TRBV7-9; CDR3: CASSSPGTRNNEQFF; DNA: TGTGCCAGCAGCTCACCCGGGACTAGGAACAATGAGCAGTTCTTC
D: .; J: TRBJ1-1; size: .; V: TRBV10-3; CDR3: CAATGTYRNTEAFF; DNA: TGTGCCGCCACCGGGACGTACCGTAACACTGAAGCTTTCTTT
D: .; J: TRBJ1-5; size: .; V: TRBV4-1; CDR3: CASSQGEAYSGNQPQHF; DNA: TGCGCCAGCAGCCAAGGCGAAGCATATTCGGGCAATCAGCCCCAGCATTTT
D: TRBD1; J: TRBJ2-1; size: .; V: TRBV7-9; CDR3: CASGPLGTAYNEQFF; DNA: TGTGCCAGCGGCCCCCTCGGGACAGCTTACAATGAGCAGTTCTTC
D: .; J: TRBJ2-5; size: .; V: TRBV20-1; CDR3: CSARDPGRGYF; DNA: TGCAGTGCTAGAGATCCGGGACGGGGGTACTTC
D: TRBD1; J: TRBJ1-2; size: many; V: TRBV5-4; CDR3: CASSRLRGTVYGYTF; DNA: TGTGCCAGCAGCCGATTGAGGGGGACAGTCTATGGCTACACCTTC
D: .; J: TRBJ2-7; size: .; V: TRBV18; CDR3: CASSTGAAYEQYF; DNA: TGTGCCAGCTCCACGGGAGCCGCCTACGAGCAGTACTTC
D: .; J: TRBJ1-2; size: few; V: TRBV28; CDR3: CASSSGQDGYTF; DNA: TGTGCCAGCAGTTCGGGACAAGATGGCTACACCTTC
D: .; J: TRBJ2-3; size: .; V: TRBV16; CDR3: CASSQTSTDTQYF; DNA: TGTGCCAGCAGCCAGACTAGCACAGATACGCAGTATTTT
D: .; J: TRBJ1-1; size: once; V: TRBV29-1; CDR3: CSVAGVTEAFF; DNA: TGCAGCGTTGCGGGGGTAACTGAAGCTTTCTTT
D: .; J: TRBJ2-2; size: .; V: TRBV19; CDR3: CASTTLWSGELFF; DNA: TGTGCCAGTACTACCCTTTGGTCCGGGGAGCTGTTTTTT
D: TRBD1; J: TRBJ2-5; size: .; V: TRBV28; CDR3: CASSLWTGSGQETQYF; DNA: TGTGCCAGCAGTCTATGGACAGGGTCGGGCCAAGAGACCCAGTACTTC
D: .; J: TRBJ1-3; size: once; V: TRBV6-5; CDR3: CASSSPFGNTIYF; DNA: TGTGCCAGCAGTTCCCCTTTCGGAAACACCATATATTTT
D: TRBD2; J: TRBJ2-5; size: medium-sized; V: TRBV11-2; CDR3: CASSEGRGAYQETQYF; DNA: TGTGCCAGCAGTGAGGGGAGGGGAGCGTACCAAGAGACCCAGTACTTC